This is a list of T cell receptor beta chains from one sample in a study of blood T cell repertoires in COVID-19. Assay: immunoSEQ multiplex PCR; the TCRdb copy retains only in-frame clones and omits some. The sample yields about 140,000 clones, about 87% seen once. Source material: peripheral blood. These receptors originate from a woman aged 35 to 49 with acute or convalescent COVID-19. CDR3s leave out the opening cysteine and the closing phenylalanine or tryptophan.

>TRBV29-1|TRBJ1-2
SVPGAVYGYT
>TRBV5-1|TRBJ2-3
ASSQLAGTDTQY
>TRBV30|TRBJ1-2
AWSVSGRAVAKGGYT
>TRBV4-1|TRBJ1-1
ASSPVFGLGLDTEAF
>TRBV2|TRBJ2-7
ASAPMTGTYEQY
>TRBV7-2|TRBJ1-1
ASSTDRERSTEAF
>TRBV2|TRBJ1-4
ASTAGKMNEKLF
>TRBV6-2/TRBV6-3|TRBJ1-1
ASSYPGGANTEAF
>TRBV19|TRBJ1-5
ASSRGTGTGQPQH
>TRBV27|TRBJ2-7
ASSLGLALEQY
>TRBV6-4|TRBJ2-3
ASSVTGGTDTQY
>TRBV9|TRBJ2-3
ASSPSIGQGLTDTQY
>TRBV27|TRBJ1-5
ASSLQGQALNQPQH
>TRBV3-1/TRBV3-2|TRBJ2-5
ASSLYFEGGQETQY
>TRBV12-3/TRBV12-4|TRBJ2-7
ASSLRDEQY
>TRBV21-1|TRBJ2-1
ASSGLAGGEF
>TRBV30|TRBJ1-4
AWSVSRVNAEKLF
>TRBV6-5|TRBJ2-7
ASGQAPGEQY
>TRBV25-1|TRBJ1-6
ASSDSPSGNSPLH
>TRBV5-5|TRBJ1-5
ASSWGLGGGAPAQPQH
>TRBV27|TRBJ2-3
ASSQSGTIGADTQY
>TRBV5-1|TRBJ1-4
ASDDRAPTNEKLF
>TRBV5-5|TRBJ1-3
ASSLGQGFGNTIY
>TRBV7-2|TRBJ2-3
ASSQLAGETDTQY
>TRBV5-4|TRBJ2-1
ASSFPAGGPYNEQF
>TRBV24-1|TRBJ2-5
ATGTSGGAWETQY
>TRBV4-2|TRBJ1-5
ASSWVGEQGAGNQH
>TRBV5-4|TRBJ2-3
ASSSWMTRPADTQY
>TRBV4-1|TRBJ2-3
ASSQDNSQGMSTDTQY